The next 12 T cell receptor beta chains were all read from a single sample in a study of T cells in Graves' hyperthyroidism and ophthalmopathy. From RNA transcripts, TCR beta CDR3 regions were amplified. The HTBI primer set served for first-round RT-PCR of the TCR CDR3. One entry per CDR3 protein results from TCRdb running MiXCR on the multiplex PCR reads. The sample yields 400,000 or so distinct CDR3 sequences, around 15% seen once. The sample was blood. All receptors derive from a woman aged 55-69 years with Graves' ophthalmopathy.

The table lists this clonotype with many counts. This rearrangement joins TRBV5-1 to TRBJ2-7, with 7 nucleotides matching TRBD2. V lost 1 base and J lost 3; bases outside the gene matches: 7. This CDR3 is 15 amino acids long. Germline V gives CDR1 SGHRS, CDR2 YFSETQ. The CDR3 reads CASSLLASGYYEQYF. The CDR3 DNA follows: TGCGCCAGCAGCTTGCTGGCTAGCGGTTACTACGAGCAGTACTTC.

In its sample, this clonotype was seen many times. The chain has TRBV27 and TRBJ2-5; D ambiguous. The V gene's germline CDR1 is MNHEY and CDR2 SMNVEV (reference sequence). V lost 5 bases and J lost 1, with 11 bases in between. CDR3 length equals 14 residues. This CDR3 reads CASSRRSSQETQYF. CDR3 in DNA: TGTGCCAGCAGTAGGCGAAGTTCCCAAGAGACCCAGTACTTC.

The J gene is TRBJ1-2, the V gene TRBV7-2; D is undetermined. CDR1 is SGHTA and CDR2 is FQGNSA in the germline V gene. This CDR3 region has 13 residues. Trimming removed 5 bases at V and 5 bases at J, with 12 bases between. The CDR3 protein is CASSTGPQYGYTF. CDR3 DNA sequence: TGTGCCAGCAGCACGGGCCCTCAATATGGCTACACCTTC.

Many counts were recorded for this clonotype. This chain links TRBV24-1 with TRBJ2-2; no clear D. V was shortened by 5 bases and J by 0 bases, with 3 bases between the two germline ends. Germline V gives CDR1 KGHDR, CDR2 SFDVKD. This CDR3 is built from 13 residues. For the CDR3, the DNA is TGTGCCACCAGTGGAACGAACACCGGGGAGCTGTTTTTT. Translating gives CATSGTNTGELFF.

The chain combines TRBV9 with TRBJ2-3; TRBD2 might be the D (6 bases). The V end was cut by 0 bases, the J end by 3 bases, with 11 bases between. This CDR3 comprises 15 residues. Germline V gene lookup returns CDR1 SGDLS and CDR2 YYNGEE. Here the CDR3 reads CASSVVAGLTDTQYF. The CDR3 nucleotides read TGTGCCAGCAGCGTAGTGGCGGGATTAACAGATACGCAGTATTTT.

This clonotype has just a few counts. V is TRBV6-1 and J is TRBJ2-5; 12 bases agree with TRBD2. Germline assignment: CDR1 MNHNS and CDR2 SASEGT. With 7 bases clipped from V and 12 bases from J, the junction kept 6 bases outside the gene matches. This CDR3 region has 12 residues. The CDR3 reads CASKTSGGPKYF. Written as DNA, the CDR3 is TGTGCCAGCAAAACTAGCGGGGGGCCGAAGTACTTC.

This clonotype was counted at least ten times. The chain links TRBV3-1 to TRBJ2-7, with D perhaps being TRBD1 or TRBD2 (5 bases each). Trimming left V 3 bases short and J 6 bases short, with 12 bases between. This CDR3 region has 13 residues. The germline V gene has CDR1 LGHDT and CDR2 YNNKEL (reference sequence). For the CDR3, the DNA is TGTGCCAGCAGCCACGGGACGCCGAGCGAGCAGTACTTC. Its protein is CASSHGTPSEQYF.

This clonotype occurred many times. This chain connects TRBV6-1 to TRBJ1-1; D is unclear. The V gene's germline CDR1 is MNHNS and CDR2 SASEGT. There are 14 residues in the CDR3. Trimming took off 2 bases at V and 4 bases at J, with 11 bases between the two ends. The CDR3 loop reads CASSEPGRITEAFF. The CDR3 DNA reads as TGTGCCAGCAGTGAACCAGGACGGATCACTGAAGCTTTCTTT.

The V and J genes are TRBV12-5 and TRBJ2-3; D remains ambiguous. CDR3 size: 17 residues. Between the trimmed V and J ends, which lost 3 bases and 2 bases, there was a span of 18 bases. Germline values: CDR1 LGHNT, CDR2 FRNRAP. CDR3 DNA: TGTGCTAGTGGTTTTGGTTTATCGTACCGCCCCACAGATACGCAGTATTTT. It specifies CASGFGLSYRPTDTQYF. Based on the CDR3 plus reference TRBV12-5 and TRBJ2-3, the full variable domain is DARVTQTPRHKVTEMGQEVTMRCQPILGHNTVFWYRQTMMQGLELLAYFRNRAPLDDSGMPKDRFSAEMPDATLATLKIQPSEPRDSAVYFCASGFGLSYRPTDTQYFGPGTRLTVL.

This clonotype appeared many times. The rearrangement joins TRBV29-1 to TRBJ2-3; 8 nucleotides agree with TRBD2. After removal of 8 bases from V and 2 bases from J, the junction contained 6 bases not matched to a gene. This CDR3 is built from 13 residues. Germline lookup yields CDR1 SQVTM and CDR2 ANQGSEA. The CDR3, as DNA: TGCAGCCTGCAGCGGGAGATCACAGATACGCAGTATTTT. Protein: CSLQREITDTQYF.

This clonotype came up many times. The J gene is TRBJ2-3, the V gene TRBV28; 10 bases match TRBD1. The V and J ends lost 3 bases and 2 bases, in that order; junction bases with no gene match: 5. This CDR3 is built from 16 residues. Germline-derived CDR1 and CDR2 are MDHEN and SYDVKM. This CDR3 is CASSFRDRGSTDTQYF. CDR3 nucleotide sequence: TGTGCCAGCAGTTTTAGGGACAGGGGATCCACAGATACGCAGTATTTT.

This clonotype was counted many times. The chain links TRBV12-3 or TRBV12-4 to TRBJ2-1; the D gene could be TRBD1 or TRBD2 (5 bases each). The length of the CDR3 is 12 residues. Trimming removed 3 bases at V and 8 bases at J, with 8 bases between. The CDR3 nucleotides are TGTGCCAGCAGTTTGGGGGTCGATGAGCAGTTCTTC. Translating gives CASSLGVDEQFF.